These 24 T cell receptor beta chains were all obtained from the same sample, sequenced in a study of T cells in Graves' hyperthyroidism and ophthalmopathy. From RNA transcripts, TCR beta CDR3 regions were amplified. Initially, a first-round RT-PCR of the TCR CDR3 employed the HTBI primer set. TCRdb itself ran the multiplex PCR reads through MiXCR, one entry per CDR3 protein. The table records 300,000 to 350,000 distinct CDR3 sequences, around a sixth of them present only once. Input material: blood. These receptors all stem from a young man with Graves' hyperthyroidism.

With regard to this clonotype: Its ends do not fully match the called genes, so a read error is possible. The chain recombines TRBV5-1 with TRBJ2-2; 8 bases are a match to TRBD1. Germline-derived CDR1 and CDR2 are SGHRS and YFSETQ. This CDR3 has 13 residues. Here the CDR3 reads CASSPRGPGELSF. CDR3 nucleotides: TGCGCCAGCAGCCCCAGGGGGCCCGGGGAGCTGTCTTTT. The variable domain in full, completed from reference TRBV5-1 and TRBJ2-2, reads KAGVTQTPRYLIKTRGQQVTLSCSPISGHRSVSWYQQTPGQGLQFLFEYFSETQRNKGNFPGRFSGRQFSNSRSEMNVSTLELGDSALYLCASSPRGPGELSFGEGSRLTVL.

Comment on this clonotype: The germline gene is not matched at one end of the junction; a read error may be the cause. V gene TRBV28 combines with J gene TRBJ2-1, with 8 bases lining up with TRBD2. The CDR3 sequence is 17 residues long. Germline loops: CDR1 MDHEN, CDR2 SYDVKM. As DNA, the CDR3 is TGTGCCAGCAGTTGGGGAGGACTAGCTGGGTCCTTCAATGAGCAGTTCTTC. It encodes CASSWGGLAGSFNEQFF.

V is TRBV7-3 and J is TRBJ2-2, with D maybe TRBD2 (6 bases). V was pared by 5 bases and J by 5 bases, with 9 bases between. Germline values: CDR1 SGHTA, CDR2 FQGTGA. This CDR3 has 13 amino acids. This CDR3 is CASSPGETGELFF. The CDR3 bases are TGTGCCAGCAGCCCGGGGGAGACCGGGGAGCTGTTTTTT. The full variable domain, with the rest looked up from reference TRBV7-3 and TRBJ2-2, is GAGVSQTPSNKVTEKGKYVELRCDPISGHTALYWYRQSLGQGPEFLIYFQGTGAADDSGLPNDRFFAVRPEGSVSTLKIQRTERGDSAVYLCASSPGETGELFFGEGSRLTVL.

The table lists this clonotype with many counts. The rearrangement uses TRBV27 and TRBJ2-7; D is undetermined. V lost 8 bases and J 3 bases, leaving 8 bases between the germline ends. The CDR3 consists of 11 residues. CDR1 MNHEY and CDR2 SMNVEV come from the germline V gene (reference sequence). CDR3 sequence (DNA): TGTGCCAGCGGCAACAACTACGAGCAGTACTTC. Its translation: CASGNNYEQYF.

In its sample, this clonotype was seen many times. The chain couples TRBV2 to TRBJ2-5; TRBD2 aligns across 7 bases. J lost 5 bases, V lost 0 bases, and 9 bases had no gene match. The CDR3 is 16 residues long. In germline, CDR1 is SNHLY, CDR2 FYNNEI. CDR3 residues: CASSEAANAGDETQYF. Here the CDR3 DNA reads TGTGCCAGCAGTGAAGCGGCGAACGCGGGAGACGAGACCCAGTACTTC.

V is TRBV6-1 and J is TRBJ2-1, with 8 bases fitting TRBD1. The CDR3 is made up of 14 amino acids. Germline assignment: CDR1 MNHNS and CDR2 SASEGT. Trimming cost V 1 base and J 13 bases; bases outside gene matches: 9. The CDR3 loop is CASSEVVTGVDQFF. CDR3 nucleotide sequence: TGTGCCAGCAGTGAAGTAGTGACAGGGGTAGACCAGTTCTTC.

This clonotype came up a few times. CDR3 nucleotides: TGTGCCAGCAGTGCGCTAGCGGGAGTATCGGCAGATACGCAGTATTTT. Its translation is CASSALAGVSADTQYF. The chain joins TRBV6-4 to TRBJ2-3; 10 nucleotides agree with TRBD2. The CDR3 length is 16 residues. Germline V gene sequence: CDR1 MRHNA, CDR2 SNTAGT. The V segment lost 4 bases and the J segment 4 bases; nucleotides outside the gene matches: 8.

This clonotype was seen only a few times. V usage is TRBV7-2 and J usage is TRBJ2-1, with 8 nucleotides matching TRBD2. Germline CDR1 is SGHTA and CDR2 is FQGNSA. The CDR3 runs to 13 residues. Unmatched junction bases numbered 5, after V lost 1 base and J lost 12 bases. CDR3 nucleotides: TGTGCCAGCAGCTTAGGAGCTAGCGGGCTGCAGTTCTTC. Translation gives CASSLGASGLQFF.

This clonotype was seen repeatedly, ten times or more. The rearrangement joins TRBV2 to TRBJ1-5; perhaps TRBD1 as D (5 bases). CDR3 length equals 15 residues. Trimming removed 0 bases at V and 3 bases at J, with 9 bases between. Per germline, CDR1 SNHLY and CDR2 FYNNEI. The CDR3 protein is CASSEARGVNQPQHF. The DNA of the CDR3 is TGTGCCAGCAGTGAAGCGCGGGGGGTCAATCAGCCCCAGCATTTT.

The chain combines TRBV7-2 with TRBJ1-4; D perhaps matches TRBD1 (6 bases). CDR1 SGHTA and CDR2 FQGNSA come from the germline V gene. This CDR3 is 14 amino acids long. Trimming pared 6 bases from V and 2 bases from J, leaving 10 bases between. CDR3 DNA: TGTGCCAGCAGAGGGGGAAGGACTAATGAAAAACTGTTTTTT. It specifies CASRGGRTNEKLFF.

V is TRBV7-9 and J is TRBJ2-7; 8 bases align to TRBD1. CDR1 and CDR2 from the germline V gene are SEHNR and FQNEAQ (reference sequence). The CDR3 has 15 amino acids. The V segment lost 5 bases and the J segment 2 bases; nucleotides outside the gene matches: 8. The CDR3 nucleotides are TGTGCCAGCAGCATCTCAGGGGGCTCAACCTACGAGCAGTACTTC. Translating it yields CASSISGGSTYEQYF.

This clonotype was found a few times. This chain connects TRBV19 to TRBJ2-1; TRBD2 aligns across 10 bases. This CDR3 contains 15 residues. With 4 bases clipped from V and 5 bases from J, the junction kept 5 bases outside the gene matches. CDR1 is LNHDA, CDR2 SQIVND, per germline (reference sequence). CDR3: CASSTSGRLNNEQFF. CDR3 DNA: TGTGCCAGTAGTACTAGCGGGAGACTCAACAATGAGCAGTTCTTC.

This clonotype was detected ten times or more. The DNA of the CDR3 is TGTGCCAGCACCCCCGATCCCTACAGGGGGCTGTATCAGCCCCAGCATTTT. Its translation is CASTPDPYRGLYQPQHF. V usage is TRBV28 and J usage is TRBJ1-5, with 9 bases matching TRBD1. V was clipped by 7 bases and J by 5 bases; unmatched bases: 15. The V gene's germline CDR1 is MDHEN and CDR2 SYDVKM. CDR3 length equals 17 residues.

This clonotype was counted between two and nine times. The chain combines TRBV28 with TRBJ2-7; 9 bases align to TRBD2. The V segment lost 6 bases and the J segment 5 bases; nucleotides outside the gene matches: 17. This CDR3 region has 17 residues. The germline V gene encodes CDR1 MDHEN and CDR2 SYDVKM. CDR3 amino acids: CASRSPLGETSGDEQYF. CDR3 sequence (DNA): TGTGCCAGCAGATCACCATTAGGCGAGACTAGCGGTGACGAGCAGTACTTC.

CDR3 sequence reads: CASSTPGRANEAFF. The CDR3 coding sequence is TGTGCCAGTAGTACCCCAGGCAGGGCGAATGAAGCTTTCTTT. This rearrangement joins TRBV19 to TRBJ1-1, with a weak D call TRBD1 (5 bases). The CDR3 runs to 14 residues. Trimming shortened V by 4 bases and J by 7 bases, and 16 bases separated the two germline ends. Germline V gives CDR1 LNHDA, CDR2 SQIVND (reference sequence).

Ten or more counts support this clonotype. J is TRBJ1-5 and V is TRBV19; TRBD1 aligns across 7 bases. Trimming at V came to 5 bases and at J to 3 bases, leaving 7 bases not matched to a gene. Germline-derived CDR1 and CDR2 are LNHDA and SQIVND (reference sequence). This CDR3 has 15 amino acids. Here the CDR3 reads CASSSGGSFNQPQHF. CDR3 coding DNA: TGTGCCAGTAGTTCAGGGGGGAGCTTCAATCAGCCCCAGCATTTT.

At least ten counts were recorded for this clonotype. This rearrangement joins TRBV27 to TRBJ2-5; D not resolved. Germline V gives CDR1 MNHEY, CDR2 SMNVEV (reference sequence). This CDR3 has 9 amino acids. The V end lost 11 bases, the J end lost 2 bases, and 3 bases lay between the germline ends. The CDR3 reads CAGQETQYF. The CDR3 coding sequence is TGTGCCGGACAAGAGACCCAGTACTTC.

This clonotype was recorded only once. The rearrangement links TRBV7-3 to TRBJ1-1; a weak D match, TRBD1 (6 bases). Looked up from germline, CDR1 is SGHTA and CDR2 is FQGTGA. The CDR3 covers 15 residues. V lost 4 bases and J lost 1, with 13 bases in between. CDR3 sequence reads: CASSSYPGQNTEAFF. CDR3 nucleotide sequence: TGTGCCAGCAGCTCCTACCCGGGACAGAACACTGAAGCTTTCTTT.

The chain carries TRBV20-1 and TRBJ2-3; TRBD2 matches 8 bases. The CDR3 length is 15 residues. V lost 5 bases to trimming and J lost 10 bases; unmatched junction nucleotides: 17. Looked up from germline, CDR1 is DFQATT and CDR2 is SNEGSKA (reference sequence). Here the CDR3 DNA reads TGCAGTGCTGGTAGAGCGGAGCGGGAGAATGGTTCGCAGTATTTT. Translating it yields CSAGRAERENGSQYF.

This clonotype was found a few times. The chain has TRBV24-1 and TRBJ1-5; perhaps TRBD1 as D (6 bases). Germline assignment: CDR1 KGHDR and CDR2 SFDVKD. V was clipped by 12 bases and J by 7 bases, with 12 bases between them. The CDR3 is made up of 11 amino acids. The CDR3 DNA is TGTGCCCCGCAGGGGTCCCAGCCCCAGCATTTT. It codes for CAPQGSQPQHF.

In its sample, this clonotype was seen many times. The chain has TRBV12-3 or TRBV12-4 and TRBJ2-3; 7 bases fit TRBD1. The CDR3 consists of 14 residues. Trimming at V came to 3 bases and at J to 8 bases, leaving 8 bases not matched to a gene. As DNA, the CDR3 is TGTGCCAGCAGTTTCGACAGGGTACATAGTACGCAGTATTTT. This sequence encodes CASSFDRVHSTQYF.

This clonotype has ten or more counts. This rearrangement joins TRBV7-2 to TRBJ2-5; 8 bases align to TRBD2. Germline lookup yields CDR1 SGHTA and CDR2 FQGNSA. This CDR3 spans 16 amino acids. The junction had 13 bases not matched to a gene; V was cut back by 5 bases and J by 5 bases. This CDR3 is CASSPLHAGGMETQYF. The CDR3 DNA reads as TGTGCCAGCAGCCCTCTTCACGCGGGAGGCATGGAGACCCAGTACTTC.

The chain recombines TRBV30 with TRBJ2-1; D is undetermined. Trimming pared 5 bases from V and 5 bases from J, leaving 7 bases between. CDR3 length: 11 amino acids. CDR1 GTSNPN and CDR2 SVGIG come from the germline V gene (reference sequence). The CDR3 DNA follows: TGTGCCTGGGAGACCAACAATGAGCAGTTCTTC. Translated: CAWETNNEQFF.

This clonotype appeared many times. The CDR3 sequence: CAWSGQGETQYF. CDR3 sequence (DNA): TGTGCCTGGAGTGGGCAGGGGGAGACCCAGTACTTC. This chain links TRBV30 with TRBJ2-5, with D maybe TRBD1 (6 bases). There are 12 residues in the CDR3. Germline V CDR1 and CDR2: GTSNPN, SVGIG (reference sequence). Deletions cut 1 base from V and 5 bases from J, with 8 bases between.